The 26 T cell receptor beta chains below were found in one sample sequenced in a study of blood T cells in healthy people across ages. A second PCR of 7 to 11 cycles used a sample-barcoded 5' primer and a J-beta primer mix. TCRdb reprocessed the 5' RACE reads via MiXCR and lists one record per CDR3 protein. The sample yields 1 million or so distinct CDR3 sequences, roughly a quarter seen once. The same sample was also studied in work on T cells of mothers and their children.

Sequenced: blood. The receptors here all came from a girl aged 2 to 10 in good health.

The sample holds a few counts of this clonotype. The genes are TRBV28 and TRBJ1-1; a weak D match, TRBD1 (6 bases). CDR1 and CDR2 (germline): MDHEN, SYDVKM. The CDR3 spans 17 residues. The V end was cut by 3 bases, the J end by 1 base, with 18 bases between. CDR3 sequence reads: CASSFPTEKTGNTEAFF. The CDR3, as DNA: TGTGCCAGCAGTTTCCCTACAGAAAAGACAGGGAACACTGAAGCTTTCTTT.

This clonotype was seen repeatedly, ten times or more. The chain employs TRBV7-9 and TRBJ2-5, with 7 bases identical to TRBD2. The DNA end is a closer match to TRBJ2-1, so the J assignment may be wrong. CDR1 and CDR2 (germline): SEHNR, FQNEAQ (reference sequence). CDR3 length: 12 amino acids. The CDR3 is CASSPGGGEQFF. CDR3 nucleotide sequence: TGTGCCAGCAGCCCCGGGGGAGGGGAGCAGTTCTTC.

The rearrangement joins TRBV12-3 or TRBV12-4 to TRBJ1-5; D gene unclear. This CDR3 region has 14 residues. With 0 bases removed from V and 7 bases from J, the gap between germline ends came to 10 bases. The CDR3 region is CASSLALLGQPQHF. The CDR3 DNA reads TGTGCCAGCAGTTTAGCCCTACTGGGGCAGCCCCAGCATTTT.

V gene TRBV20-1 combines with J gene TRBJ1-2; D uncertain. Germline V lookup: CDR1 DFQATT, CDR2 SNEGSKA (reference sequence). The CDR3 covers 12 residues. V was cut by 2 bases and J by 11 bases, with 15 bases left in between. CDR3 protein: CSARMWAETYTF. Here the CDR3 DNA reads TGCAGTGCTAGAATGTGGGCAGAGACGTACACCTTC.

This clonotype was counted only a few times. The V and J genes are TRBV25-1 and TRBJ2-4; D is undetermined. The CDR3 has 14 residues. Trimming left V 3 bases short and J 2 bases short, with 8 bases between. CDR1 and CDR2 (germline): MGHDK, SYGVNS. The CDR3 loop is CASSEHRSKNIQYF. As DNA, the CDR3 is TGTGCCAGCAGTGAGCATAGGTCCAAAAACATTCAGTACTTC.

This chain uses TRBV20-1 with TRBJ1-2; D not certain. The germline V gene encodes CDR1 DFQATT and CDR2 SNEGSKA (reference sequence). CDR3 length: 14 amino acids. V was trimmed by 3 bases and J by 6 bases, leaving 17 bases between them. CDR3 residues: CSARRSIRGDGYTF. The DNA of the CDR3 is TGCAGTGCTAGGAGGTCCATCCGGGGAGATGGCTACACCTTC.

The rearrangement links TRBV29-1 to TRBJ2-5; 9 positions agree with TRBD2. CDR3 length equals 14 residues. CDR1 SQVTM and CDR2 ANQGSEA come from the germline V gene. J gave up 3 bases and V 4 bases, and 6 bases lay outside the gene matches. As DNA, the CDR3 is TGCAGCGTTGTAGGCGGGGGGGCTGAAGAGACCCAGTACTTC. Translating gives CSVVGGGAEETQYF.

This chain's CDR3 is CASSGPGTGGEKLFF. CDR3 coding DNA: TGTGCCAGCAGCGGGCCCGGGACAGGGGGAGAAAAACTGTTTTTT. The chain has TRBV13 and TRBJ1-4, with 11 nucleotides matching TRBD1. The CDR3 consists of 15 residues. Looked up from germline, CDR1 is PRHDT and CDR2 is FYEKMQ (reference sequence). Germline trimming cut 5 bases from V and 8 bases from J; bases unmatched to any gene: 7.

This clonotype has ten or more counts. The chain recombines TRBV28 with TRBJ2-5; 9 bases align to TRBD2. Losses at the gene ends were 2 bases for V and 1 base for J; bases not matched to a gene: 2. Germline V lookup: CDR1 MDHEN, CDR2 SYDVKM. This CDR3 contains 15 residues. The CDR3 protein is CASSLRLAVQETQYF. As DNA, the CDR3 is TGTGCCAGCAGTTTAAGACTAGCGGTCCAAGAGACCCAGTACTTC. The full variable domain, its missing parts supplied by reference TRBV28 and TRBJ2-5, is DVKVTQSSRYLVKRTGEKVFLECVQDMDHENMFWYRQDPGLGLRLIYFSYDVKMKEKGDIPEGYSVSREKKERFSLILESASTNQTSMYLCASSLRLAVQETQYFGPGTRLLVL.

This clonotype was counted between two and nine times. The CDR3: CSGAQGGEYEQYF. The CDR3 nucleotides are TGCAGCGGGGCCCAAGGGGGAGAGTACGAGCAGTACTTC. This rearrangement joins TRBV29-1 to TRBJ2-7, with a tentative D call TRBD1 (6 bases). Germline V gene sequence: CDR1 SQVTM, CDR2 ANQGSEA. This CDR3 is built from 13 residues. With 7 bases removed from V and 4 bases from J, the gap between germline ends came to 17 bases.

Ten or more counts support this clonotype. This chain uses TRBV12-3 or TRBV12-4 with TRBJ2-3, with D tentatively TRBD1 (6 bases). Trimming removed 1 base from V and 4 bases from J, with 12 bases in between. This CDR3 contains 15 residues. The CDR3 DNA reads TGTGCCAGCAGTTTAGGTGACAGGTCCCCAGATACGCAGTATTTT. Amino acid sequence: CASSLGDRSPDTQYF.

This clonotype turned up a few times. A junction end diverges from the germline sequence, so it may reflect a read error. This chain joins TRBV29-1 and TRBJ2-5, with D uncertain. The J call may be in error: the DNA end matches TRBJ2-1 better. The CDR3 covers 13 residues. CDR1 SQVTM and CDR2 ANQGSEA come from the germline V gene. DNA for the CDR3: TGCAGCCTTGAAAAAAGGACCCAGCCCGAGCAGTTCTTC. Amino acid sequence: CSLEKRTQPEQFF.

This chain uses TRBV4-3 with TRBJ2-5, with 7 bases that match TRBD2. The closer fit of TRBJ2-1 to the DNA end suggests the J call may be wrong. Germline values: CDR1 LGHNA, CDR2 YSLEER. This CDR3 has 15 amino acids. The CDR3, as DNA: TGCGCCAGCAGCCAAGATCCACGAAGCGGGGATGAGCAGTTCTTC. Protein: CASSQDPRSGDEQFF.

This chain joins TRBV5-1 and TRBJ2-1, with D possibly being TRBD1 (7 bases). CDR3 length equals 13 residues. The V and J ends lost 4 bases and 6 bases respectively, with 11 bases between them. Germline V CDR1 and CDR2: SGHRS, YFSETQ. CDR3 region: CASSRGTVNEQFF. In DNA, the CDR3 is TGCGCCAGCAGCCGCGGGACAGTCAATGAGCAGTTCTTC.

This rearrangement joins TRBV27 to TRBJ2-1; weak D call: TRBD2 (5 bases). The CDR3 sequence is 16 residues long. V lost 4 bases and J lost 0, with 13 bases in between. CDR1 and CDR2 (germline): MNHEY, SMNVEV (reference sequence). CDR3 sequence (DNA): TGTGCCAGCAGTTCCCGGACGGAGGACTCCTACAATGAGCAGTTCTTC. Translated, it gives CASSSRTEDSYNEQFF.

This sequence joins TRBV12-3 or TRBV12-4 and TRBJ2-1; no firm D call. The length of the CDR3 is 15 residues. V was cut by 2 bases and J by 1 base, with 9 bases left in between. Written as DNA, the CDR3 is TGTGCCAGCAGTTTAAGTCTCGGATCCTACAATGAGCAGTTCTTC. This sequence encodes CASSLSLGSYNEQFF.

This clonotype was recorded at least ten times. DNA of the CDR3: TGTGCCAGCAGCGATAGCGGTGACAATGAGCAGTTCTTC. This codes for CASSDSGDNEQFF. The chain couples TRBV7-9 to TRBJ2-1, with D possibly TRBD2 on 6 matching bases. V lost 5 bases and J 5 bases, leaving 10 bases between the germline ends. The CDR3 sequence is 13 residues long. Germline V gene data show CDR1 as SEHNR and CDR2 as FQNEAQ (reference sequence).

In its sample, this clonotype was seen a few times. The chain links TRBV29-1 to TRBJ2-5, with 8 bases identical to TRBD1. Germline loops: CDR1 SQVTM, CDR2 ANQGSEA. CDR3 length equals 13 residues. V was clipped by 7 bases and J by 4 bases; unmatched bases: 8. CDR3 sequence: CSARARGPETQYF. CDR3 nucleotides: TGCAGCGCCCGGGCCAGGGGGCCAGAGACCCAGTACTTC.

This clonotype was detected only a few times. CDR3 nucleotides: TGTGCCAGCTCACCACCGGGACTAGTCCGATCACAAGAGACCCAGTACTTC. It translates to CASSPPGLVRSQETQYF. V gene TRBV18 combines with J gene TRBJ2-5, with 8 bases that match TRBD2. CDR3 size: 17 residues. The trim removed 0 bases at V and 2 bases at J, leaving 8 bases unmatched. CDR1 and CDR2 from the germline V gene are KGHSH and LQKENI.

The chain carries TRBV20-1 and TRBJ2-1; 11 bases fit TRBD2. The CDR3 runs to 17 residues. V trimming: 6 bases; J trimming: 1 base; junction bases outside the gene matches: 11. Germline CDR1 DFQATT, CDR2 SNEGSKA (reference sequence). The CDR3 nucleotides read TGCAGTGCCGGTAGCGGGAGGGCCCTCGTATCCTACAATGAGCAGTTCTTC. This gives the protein CSAGSGRALVSYNEQFF.

The chain employs TRBV29-1 and TRBJ1-1; TRBD1 might be the D (6 bases). With 5 bases removed from V and 1 base from J, the gap between germline ends came to 11 bases. CDR1 and CDR2 (germline): SQVTM, ANQGSEA. There are 13 residues in the CDR3. DNA of the CDR3: TGCAGCGTTAATGCACAGGGGAACACTGAAGCTTTCTTT. It translates to CSVNAQGNTEAFF.

This clonotype was recorded a few times. The rearrangement uses TRBV20-1 and TRBJ2-1; unclear D gene. Trimming removed 0 bases at V and 5 bases at J, with 14 bases between. CDR3 length equals 15 residues. Germline V gives CDR1 DFQATT, CDR2 SNEGSKA (reference sequence). CDR3 DNA: TGCAGTGCTAGAGACCACCGGACCATCCACAATGAGCAGTTCTTC. This translates into CSARDHRTIHNEQFF.

This clonotype was picked up a small number of times. The rearrangement joins TRBV29-1 to TRBJ1-2, with TRBD1 identical over 8 bases. Germline V gene lookup returns CDR1 SQVTM and CDR2 ANQGSEA. The CDR3 loop spans 16 amino acids. Trimming cost V 1 base and J 4 bases; bases outside gene matches: 11. The CDR3 DNA reads TGCAGCGTTGAAGTTCTGATTAAGGACAGGGTCTATGGCTACACCTTC. Its translation: CSVEVLIKDRVYGYTF.

This clonotype was found a few times. The chain has TRBV20-1 and TRBJ2-1; D unclear. This CDR3 region has 13 residues. Deletions cut 6 bases from V and 3 bases from J, with 12 bases between. Germline CDR1 DFQATT, CDR2 SNEGSKA (reference sequence). The CDR3 is CSATDGFYNEQFF. CDR3 DNA sequence: TGCAGTGCCACGGACGGATTCTACAATGAGCAGTTCTTC.

There are a few counts of this clonotype. The rearrangement joins TRBV4-3 to TRBJ1-6; D not certain. V was clipped by 0 bases and J by 8 bases, with 14 bases between them. Looked up from germline, CDR1 is LGHNA and CDR2 is YSLEER. The CDR3 has 16 residues. The CDR3 nucleotides are TGCGCCAGCAGCCAAGATGGGGTGGCAGGAGATTCACCCCTCCACTTT. This gives the protein CASSQDGVAGDSPLHF.

This clonotype was recorded a few times. One end of the junction is discordant with germline, which a read error may explain. V gene TRBV28 combines with J gene TRBJ2-7; possibly TRBD2 for D (5 bases). CDR1 MDHEN and CDR2 SYDVKM come from the germline V gene. The CDR3 has 11 residues. CDR3 sequence (DNA): TGTGCCACCAGTCGGGGCTACGAGCAGTACTTC. This translates into CATSRGYEQYF.